Presented here are 25 T cell receptor beta chains from one specimen sequenced in a study of cytomegalovirus exposure and HLA in healthy donors. It was with 60 Vbeta and 13 Jbeta primers that the PCR ran. Measured with immunoSEQ multiplex PCR; TCRdb has only the in-frame clones, and not every one. Of over 65,000 clones in the sample, roughly 77% were seen once. Material: PBMCs. Receptors were obtained from a woman between 40 and 55 years old in good health and CMV-seropositive.

The V and J genes are TRBV6-1 and TRBJ1-6, with a tentative D call TRBD1 (6 bases). Trimming pared 7 bases from V and 7 bases from J, leaving 11 bases between. The CDR3 totals 13 residues. In germline, CDR1 is MNHNS, CDR2 SASEGT. CDR3 loop: CASMNRANSPLHF. The CDR3 coding sequence is TGTGCCAGCATGAACAGGGCAAATTCACCCCTCCACTTT.

This chain connects TRBV5-8 to TRBJ2-1; D perhaps matches TRBD1 (6 bases). V shed 6 bases and J shed 0 bases, with 16 bases lying between them. Germline-derived CDR1 and CDR2 are SGHTS and YDEGEE. The CDR3 loop spans 16 amino acids. CDR3 amino acids: CASTPALDSSYNEQFF. Written as DNA, the CDR3 is TGTGCCAGCACCCCCGCGTTGGACAGCTCCTACAATGAGCAGTTCTTC.

The gene calls are TRBV11-2 and TRBJ2-2; 7 bases agree with TRBD2. The germline V gene encodes CDR1 SGHAT and CDR2 FQNNGV. With V trimmed by 2 bases and J by 1 base, 1 base remained unmatched. The CDR3 runs 15 residues. The CDR3: CASSLLAVNTGELFF. The CDR3 DNA reads TGTGCCAGCAGCTTACTAGCGGTGAACACCGGGGAGCTGTTTTTT.

The gene calls are TRBV7-2 and TRBJ2-1, with D maybe TRBD2 (7 bases). The CDR3 contains 14 residues. From germline, CDR1 is SGHTA and CDR2 FQGNSA. With 4 bases removed from V and 10 bases from J, the gap between germline ends came to 17 bases. The CDR3 sequence is CASSSRWGGVEQFF. CDR3 coding DNA: TGTGCCAGCAGCTCCCGCTGGGGGGGCGTCGAGCAGTTCTTC.

The chain couples TRBV5-1 to TRBJ2-1; D is uncertain. Germline-derived CDR1 and CDR2 are SGHRS and YFSETQ. V was cut by 0 bases and J by 0 bases, with 7 bases left in between. The CDR3 covers 15 residues. CDR3 loop: CASSLAVSSYNEQFF. The CDR3, as DNA: TGCGCCAGCAGCTTGGCGGTAAGCTCCTACAATGAGCAGTTCTTC.

The chain uses TRBV18 and TRBJ2-1, with a weak D call TRBD2 (5 bases). Germline V gene lookup returns CDR1 KGHSH and CDR2 LQKENI. CDR3 length: 15 amino acids. V gave up 6 bases and J gave up 5 bases, with 17 bases separating them. The CDR3 is CASSLDGVSHNEQFF. The CDR3 coding sequence is TGTGCCAGCTCCCTTGACGGGGTGTCCCACAATGAGCAGTTCTTC.

The gene calls are TRBV7-8 and TRBJ1-4; possible D gene TRBD1, 6 bases. There are 15 residues in the CDR3. The ends were cut back, 5 bases at V and 5 bases at J, with 15 bases in the middle. CDR1 SGHVS and CDR2 FQNEAQ come from the germline V gene. DNA of the CDR3: TGTGCCAGCAGCCCATGGGGGAGGGGGAATGAAAAACTGTTTTTT. Its translation: CASSPWGRGNEKLFF.

The gene calls are TRBV7-2 and TRBJ1-4; D remains ambiguous. The length of the CDR3 is 14 residues. The germline CDR1 and CDR2 sequences are SGHTA and FQGNSA. V lost 4 bases, J lost 4 bases, and 10 bases lay in between. The CDR3 sequence: CASSYSGGNEKLFF. CDR3 DNA sequence: TGTGCCAGCAGCTACTCTGGCGGTAATGAAAAACTGTTTTTT.

This CDR3 is CASSMRGGRAINEQFF. The CDR3 DNA is TGTGCCAGTAGTATGAGGGGCGGGAGGGCAATCAATGAGCAGTTCTTC. The chain recombines TRBV19 with TRBJ2-1; TRBD2 aligns across 9 bases. The CDR3 is 16 residues long. CDR1 and CDR2 from the germline V gene are LNHDA and SQIVND (reference sequence). J lost 6 bases, V lost 3 bases, and 9 bases had no gene match.

The rearrangement uses TRBV5-1 and TRBJ2-2; D perhaps matches TRBD1 (6 bases). With 4 bases removed from V and 2 bases from J, the gap between germline ends came to 15 bases. The CDR3 covers 16 residues. Looked up from germline, CDR1 is SGHRS and CDR2 is YFSETQ. Written as DNA, the CDR3 is TGCGCCAGCAGCCCGTCTAGGGGGATCAACACCGGGGAGCTGTTTTTT. Its protein is CASSPSRGINTGELFF.

This sequence joins TRBV30 and TRBJ1-5; D ambiguous. V lost 0 bases to trimming and J lost 5 bases, with 11 bases between them. This CDR3 spans 14 amino acids. Germline-derived CDR1 and CDR2 are GTSNPN and SVGIG (reference sequence). The CDR3 DNA follows: TGTGCCTGGAGTGTCGCGGAATCGGATCAGCCCCAGCATTTT. Its translation: CAWSVAESDQPQHF. Full variable domain (outside the CDR3, taken from reference TRBV30 and TRBJ1-5): SQTIHQWPATLVQPVGSPLSLECTVEGTSNPNLYWYRQAAGRGLQLLFYSVGIGQISSEVPQNLSASRPQDRQFILSSKKLLLSDSGFYLCAWSVAESDQPQHFGDGTRLSIL.

V is TRBV28 and J is TRBJ2-7; D might be TRBD1 (9 bases). The CDR3 spans 15 residues. Trimming took 8 bases from V and 5 from J, leaving 22 bases between them. CDR1 MDHEN and CDR2 SYDVKM come from the germline V gene. The CDR3 protein is CASHGGGTGFHEQYF. For the CDR3, the DNA is TGTGCCAGCCACGGCGGGGGGACAGGGTTCCACGAGCAGTACTTC. Based on the CDR3 plus reference TRBV28 and TRBJ2-7, the full variable domain is DVKVTQSSRYLVKRTGEKVFLECVQDMDHENMFWYRQDPGLGLRLIYFSYDVKMKEKGDIPEGYSVSREKKERFSLILESASTNQTSMYLCASHGGGTGFHEQYFGPGTRLTVT.

V gene TRBV19 combines with J gene TRBJ2-2; D gene ambiguous. Trimming left V 7 bases short and J 3 bases short, with 3 bases between. This CDR3 has 11 amino acids. CDR1 is LNHDA and CDR2 is SQIVND in the germline V gene (reference sequence). CDR3 protein: CASTDTGELFF. CDR3 coding DNA: TGTGCCAGTACGGACACCGGGGAGCTGTTTTTT.

The gene calls are TRBV4-1 and TRBJ1-3; the match to TRBD1 covers 9 bases. Germline V gene lookup returns CDR1 MGHRA and CDR2 YSYEKL. J gave up 4 bases and V 0 bases, and 4 bases lay outside the gene matches. This CDR3 is built from 16 residues. The CDR3 reads CASSQDIGTGGNTIYF. CDR3 in DNA: TGCGCCAGCAGCCAAGATATCGGGACAGGGGGAAACACCATATATTTT.

This clone was seen only once. The chain is built from TRBV5-1 and TRBJ2-1; 12 positions match TRBD2. Germline V CDR1 and CDR2: SGHRS, YFSETQ. CDR3 length: 15 amino acids. Losses at the gene ends were 6 bases for V and 6 bases for J; bases not matched to a gene: 7. CDR3 in DNA: TGCGCCAGCAACCCGCTAGCGGGAGGGGTCAATGAGCAGTTCTTC. This translates into CASNPLAGGVNEQFF.

The V call is TRBV4-3, the J call TRBJ1-2, with TRBD1 identical over 8 bases. The CDR3 is 17 residues long. The trim removed 0 bases at V and 6 bases at J, leaving 12 bases unmatched. CDR1 and CDR2 from the germline V gene are LGHNA and YSLEER. The CDR3 DNA follows: TGCGCCAGCAGCCAAGATCCGGGAACAGGGGGTAATAATGGCTACACCTTC. Its translation: CASSQDPGTGGNNGYTF.

The gene calls are TRBV5-1 and TRBJ1-4; D remains unclear. CDR3 length: 14 amino acids. CDR1 is SGHRS, CDR2 YFSETQ, per germline. Trimming pared 0 bases from V and 6 bases from J, leaving 9 bases between. CDR3: CASSLGVGDEKLFF. CDR3 nucleotide sequence: TGCGCCAGCAGCTTGGGGGTGGGAGATGAAAAACTGTTTTTT.

The chain couples TRBV7-2 to TRBJ1-3, with D uncertain. The V and J ends lost 8 bases and 1 base respectively, with 6 bases between them. The germline CDR1 and CDR2 sequences are SGHTA and FQGNSA. The CDR3 length is 12 residues. As DNA, the CDR3 is TGTGCCAGCGGCTCGTCTGGAAACACCATATATTTT. As protein: CASGSSGNTIYF. Using reference TRBV7-2 and TRBJ1-3 for the parts outside the CDR3, the full variable domain is GAGVSQSPSNKVTEKGKDVELRCDPISGHTALYWYRQSLGQGLEFLIYFQGNSAPDKSGLPSDRFSAERTGGSVSTLTIQRTQQEDSAVYLCASGSSGNTIYFGEGSWLTVV.

The CDR3 DNA follows: TGTGCCAGCAGCTTAGGCGGGGGACAACGTAATACGCAGTATTTT. Its protein product is CASSLGGGQRNTQYF. The chain joins TRBV7-9 to TRBJ2-3; perhaps TRBD2 as D (7 bases). Trimming stripped 1 base from V and 7 bases from J, with 15 bases between. The CDR3 covers 15 residues. Germline V gene sequence: CDR1 SEHNR, CDR2 FQNEAQ (reference sequence).

With respect to this clone: At one boundary the junction diverges from the germline segment, which might be a read error. The rearrangement joins TRBV7-7 to TRBJ2-2, with 12 positions matching TRBD1. Germline V gene data show CDR1 as SSHAT and CDR2 as FNYEAQ (reference sequence). This CDR3 is 18 amino acids long. This chain's CDR3 is CASSLERAGTGGIGELFF. CDR3 in DNA: TGTGCTAGCAGCTTAGAGAGGGCCGGGACAGGGGGCATCGGGGAGCTGTTTTTT. Using reference TRBV7-7 and TRBJ2-2 for the parts outside the CDR3, the full variable domain is GAGVSQSPRYKVTKRGQDVTLRCDPISSHATLYWYQQALGQGPEFLTYFNYEAQPDKSGLPSDRFSAERPEGSISTLTIQRTEQRDSAMYRCASSLERAGTGGIGELFFGEGSRLTVL.

This chain connects TRBV6-1 to TRBJ2-7; D perhaps matches TRBD1 (6 bases). Per germline, CDR1 MNHNS and CDR2 SASEGT. This CDR3 has 12 amino acids. Trimming pared 4 bases from V and 4 bases from J, leaving 8 bases between. CDR3 protein: CASSGQVYEQYF. DNA of the CDR3: TGTGCCAGCAGTGGACAGGTGTACGAGCAGTACTTC.

The chain is built from TRBV18 and TRBJ2-5, with no clear D. Germline V lookup: CDR1 KGHSH, CDR2 LQKENI. This CDR3 is 11 amino acids long. Trimming removed 3 bases from V and 3 bases from J, with 2 bases in between. In DNA, the CDR3 is TGTGCCAGCTCACCCAAAGAGACCCAGTACTTC. Translation: CASSPKETQYF.

V usage is TRBV7-2 and J usage is TRBJ1-2; no firm D call. The CDR3 sequence is 15 residues long. V was pared by 1 base and J by 1 base, with 10 bases between. CDR1 and CDR2 (germline): SGHTA, FQGNSA. The DNA for the CDR3 is TGTGCCAGCAGCTTAGAAACAGTACTTAACTATGGCTACACCTTC. It specifies CASSLETVLNYGYTF.

The chain joins TRBV5-6 to TRBJ1-3; D gene uncertain. The CDR3 runs 15 residues. Trimming shortened V by 6 bases and J by 1 base, and 14 bases separated the two germline ends. Germline CDR1 is SGHDT and CDR2 is YYEEEE. The DNA of the CDR3 is TGTGCCAGCACCTATTTTTGGTCGTCTGGAAACACCATATATTTT. Residues: CASTYFWSSGNTIYF.

The chain links TRBV14 to TRBJ2-7; weak D call: TRBD1 (6 bases). Germline CDR1 and CDR2: SGHDN and FVKESK. The length of the CDR3 is 16 residues. The germline V and J ends were trimmed by 1 base and 4 bases, with 17 bases remaining between them. CDR3 region: CASSQVGHPSVYEQYF. DNA for the CDR3: TGTGCCAGCAGCCAAGTGGGACATCCTTCGGTGTACGAGCAGTACTTC.